This TCR beta chain originates from a study of cytomegalovirus exposure and HLA in healthy donors. General study results and limits: The authors later linked a missense DCLRE1C variant to TCR beta V- and J-gene trimming. Across all donors, roughly uniform sequencing depth was an assumption of the presence/absence analyses. The authors enumerated under 200 TCR beta chains as linked to cytomegalovirus.

With regard to this clone: Its antigen is unidentified.

PCR used 60 Vbeta primers and 13 Jbeta primers. The table came from immunoSEQ multiplex PCR; TCRdb's copy has only in-frame clones and leaves some out. The sample includes 150,000 to 200,000 clones, around 80% seen only once; the top ten take about 1%. The germline CDR1 and CDR2 sequences are MNHEY and SVGAGI. Trimming cost V 6 bases and J 6 bases; bases outside gene matches: 6. CDR3 length: 13 amino acids. Sequenced sample: PBMCs. This clonotype was obtained from a woman between 40 and 55 years old in good health and CMV-seronegative. The J gene is TRBJ2-5, the V gene TRBV6-5, with 8 bases fitting TRBD1. This chain's CDR3 is CASRPPGGKTQYF. DNA for the CDR3: TGTGCCAGCAGACCACCAGGGGGCAAGACCCAGTACTTC.